This TCR beta chain was captured in a study of T cells in Graves' hyperthyroidism and ophthalmopathy. In making diagnoses, clinical symptoms, serum thyroxine and TRAb, thyroid ultrasound and orbital computed tomography were all used. Isolation of PBMCs was performed on about 10 ml fresh peripheral blood. This clonotype was detected ten times or more. Antigen unknown. Overall study findings and caveats: It was a median approximately 7.1 months before onset that the model predicted ophthalmopathy.

Researchers took RNA transcripts and amplified the TCR beta CDR3 regions from them. The HTBI primer set was used in a first-round RT-PCR of the TCR CDR3. TCRdb recomputed calls from the multiplex PCR reads with MiXCR, one row per CDR3 protein. The sample contains hundreds of thousands of distinct CDR3 sequences, roughly 20% of which appear only once. This CDR3 has 13 amino acids. With V trimmed by 4 bases and J by 7 bases, 4 bases remained unmatched. Germline loops: CDR1 WNHNN, CDR2 SYGVQD (reference sequence). The TCR originated in a young man with Graves' ophthalmopathy. This chain uses TRBV10-1 with TRBJ2-5, with 9 nucleotides matching TRBD2. The specimen sequenced was blood. The CDR3 DNA sequence: TGCGCCAGCAGTGGTTCGCGGGAGGGGACCCAGTACTTC. Amino acids: CASSGSREGTQYF.